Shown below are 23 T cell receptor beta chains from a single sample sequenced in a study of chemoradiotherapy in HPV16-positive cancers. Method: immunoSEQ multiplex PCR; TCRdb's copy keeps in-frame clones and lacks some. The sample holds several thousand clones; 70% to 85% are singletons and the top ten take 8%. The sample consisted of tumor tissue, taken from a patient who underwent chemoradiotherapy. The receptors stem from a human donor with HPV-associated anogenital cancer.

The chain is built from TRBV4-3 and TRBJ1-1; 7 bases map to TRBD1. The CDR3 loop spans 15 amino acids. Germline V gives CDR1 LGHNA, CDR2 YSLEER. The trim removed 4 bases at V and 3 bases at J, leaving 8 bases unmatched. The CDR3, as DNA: TGCGCCAGCAGCCCGGGACAGACGCCCCACACTGAAGCTTTCTTT. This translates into CASSPGQTPHTEAFF.

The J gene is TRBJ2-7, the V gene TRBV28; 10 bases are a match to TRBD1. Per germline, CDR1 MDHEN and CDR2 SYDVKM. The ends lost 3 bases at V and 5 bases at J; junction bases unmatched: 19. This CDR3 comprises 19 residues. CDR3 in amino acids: CASSFKAEAGTGAADEQYF. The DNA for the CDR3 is TGTGCCAGCAGTTTTAAGGCGGAGGCCGGGACAGGGGCCGCCGACGAGCAGTACTTC. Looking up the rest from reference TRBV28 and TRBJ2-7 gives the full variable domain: DVKVTQSSRYLVKRTGEKVFLECVQDMDHENMFWYRQDPGLGLRLIYFSYDVKMKEKGDIPEGYSVSREKKERFSLILESASTNQTSMYLCASSFKAEAGTGAADEQYFGPGTRLTVT.

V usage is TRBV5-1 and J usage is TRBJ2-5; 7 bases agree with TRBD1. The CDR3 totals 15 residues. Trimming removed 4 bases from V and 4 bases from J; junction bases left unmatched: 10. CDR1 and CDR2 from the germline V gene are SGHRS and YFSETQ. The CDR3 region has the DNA TGCGCCAGCAGCGCCGGACAGGTCTGGGGAGAGACCCAGTACTTC. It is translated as CASSAGQVWGETQYF.

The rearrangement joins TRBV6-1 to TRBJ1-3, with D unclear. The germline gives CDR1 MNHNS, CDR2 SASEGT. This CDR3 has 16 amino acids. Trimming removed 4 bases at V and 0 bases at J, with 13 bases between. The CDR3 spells CASSGLTGSSGNTIYF. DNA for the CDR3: TGTGCCAGCAGTGGGTTAACCGGTAGCTCTGGAAACACCATATATTTT.

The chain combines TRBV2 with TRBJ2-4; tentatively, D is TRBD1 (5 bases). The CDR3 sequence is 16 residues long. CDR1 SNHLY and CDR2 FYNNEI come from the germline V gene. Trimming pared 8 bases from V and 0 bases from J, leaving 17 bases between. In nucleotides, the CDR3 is TGTGCCAGCTGTCCCAGGGTCACCCTAGCCAAAAACATTCAGTACTTC. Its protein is CASCPRVTLAKNIQYF.

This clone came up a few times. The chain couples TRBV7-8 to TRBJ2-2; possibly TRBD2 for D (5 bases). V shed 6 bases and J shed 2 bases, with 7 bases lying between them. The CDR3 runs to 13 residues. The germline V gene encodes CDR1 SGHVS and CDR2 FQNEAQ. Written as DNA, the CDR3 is TGTGCCAGCAGGGAGGTTAACACCGGGGAGCTGTTTTTT. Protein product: CASREVNTGELFF.

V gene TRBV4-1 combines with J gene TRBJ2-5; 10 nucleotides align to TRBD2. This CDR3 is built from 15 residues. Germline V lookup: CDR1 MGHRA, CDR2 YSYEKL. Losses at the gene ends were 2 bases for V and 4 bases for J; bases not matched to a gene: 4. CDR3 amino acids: CASSQLAGEGETQYF. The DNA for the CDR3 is TGCGCCAGCAGCCAACTAGCGGGGGAAGGAGAGACCCAGTACTTC.

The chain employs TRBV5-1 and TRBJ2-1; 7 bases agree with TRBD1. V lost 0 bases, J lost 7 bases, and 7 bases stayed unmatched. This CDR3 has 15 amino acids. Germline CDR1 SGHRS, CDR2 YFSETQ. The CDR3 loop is CASSLGQGRMNEQFF. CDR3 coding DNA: TGCGCCAGCAGCTTGGGACAGGGTCGAATGAATGAGCAGTTCTTC.

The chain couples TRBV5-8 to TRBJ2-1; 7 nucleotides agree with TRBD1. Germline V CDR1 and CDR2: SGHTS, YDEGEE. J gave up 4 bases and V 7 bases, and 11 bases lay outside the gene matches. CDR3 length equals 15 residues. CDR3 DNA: TGTGCCAGCGGGGAAGGGACAGCGAATTACAATGAGCAGTTCTTC. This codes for CASGEGTANYNEQFF. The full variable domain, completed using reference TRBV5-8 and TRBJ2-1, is EAGVTQSPTHLIKTRGQQATLRCSPISGHTSVYWYQQALGLGLQFLLWYDEGEERNRGNFPPRFSGRQFPNYSSELNVNALELEDSALYLCASGEGTANYNEQFFGPGTRLTVL.

CDR3 in DNA: TGTGCCAGCAGCGTTGGTGGGGAGGGCCCTGAAGCTTTCTTT. It encodes CASSVGGEGPEAFF. The chain joins TRBV5-5 to TRBJ1-1; D is uncertain. V was cut by 4 bases and J by 6 bases, with 16 bases left in between. This CDR3 contains 14 residues. CDR1 SGHKS and CDR2 YYEKEE come from the germline V gene (reference sequence).

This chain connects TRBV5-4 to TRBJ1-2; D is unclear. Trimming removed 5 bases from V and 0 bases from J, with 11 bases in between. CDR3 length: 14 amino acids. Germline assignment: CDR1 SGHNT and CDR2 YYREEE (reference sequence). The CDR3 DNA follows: TGTGCCAGCAGGTCGTGGCATACTAACTATGGCTACACCTTC. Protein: CASRSWHTNYGYTF.

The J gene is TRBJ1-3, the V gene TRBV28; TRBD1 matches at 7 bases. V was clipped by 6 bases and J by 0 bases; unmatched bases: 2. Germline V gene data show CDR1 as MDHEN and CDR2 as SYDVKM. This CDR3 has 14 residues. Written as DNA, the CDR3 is TGTGCCAGCAGACAGGGGTCCTCTGGAAACACCATATATTTT. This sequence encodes CASRQGSSGNTIYF.

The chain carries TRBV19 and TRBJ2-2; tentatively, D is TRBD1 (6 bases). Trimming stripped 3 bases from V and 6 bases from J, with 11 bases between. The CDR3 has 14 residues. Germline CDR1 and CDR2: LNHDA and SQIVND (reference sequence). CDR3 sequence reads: CASSILQGPGELFF. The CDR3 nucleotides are TGTGCCAGTAGTATTCTACAGGGCCCCGGGGAGCTGTTTTTT.

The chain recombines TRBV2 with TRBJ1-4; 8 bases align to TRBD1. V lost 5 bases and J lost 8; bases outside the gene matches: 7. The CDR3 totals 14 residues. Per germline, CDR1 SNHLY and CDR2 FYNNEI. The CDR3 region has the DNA TGTGCCAGCAGTCCAGGGGGCGCGGGAGAAAAACTGTTTTTT. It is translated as CASSPGGAGEKLFF.

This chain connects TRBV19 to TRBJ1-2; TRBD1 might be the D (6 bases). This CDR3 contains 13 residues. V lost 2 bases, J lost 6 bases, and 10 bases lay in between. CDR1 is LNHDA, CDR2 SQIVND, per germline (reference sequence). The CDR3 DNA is TGTGCCAGTAGTATACGGGGGCGGGATGGCTACACCTTC. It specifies CASSIRGRDGYTF.

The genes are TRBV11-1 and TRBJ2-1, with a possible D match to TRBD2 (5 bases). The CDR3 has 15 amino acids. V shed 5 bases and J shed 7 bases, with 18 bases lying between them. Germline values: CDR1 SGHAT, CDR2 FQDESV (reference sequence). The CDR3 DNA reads TGTGCCAGCAGCAGCCCCTTGACTACCTCTAATGAGCAGTTCTTC. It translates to CASSSPLTTSNEQFF.

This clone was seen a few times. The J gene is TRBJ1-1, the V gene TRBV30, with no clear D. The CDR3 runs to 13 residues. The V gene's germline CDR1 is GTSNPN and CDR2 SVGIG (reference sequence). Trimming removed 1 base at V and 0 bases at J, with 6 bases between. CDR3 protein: CAWSGTLNTEAFF. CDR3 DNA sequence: TGTGCCTGGAGTGGAACCTTGAACACTGAAGCTTTCTTT.

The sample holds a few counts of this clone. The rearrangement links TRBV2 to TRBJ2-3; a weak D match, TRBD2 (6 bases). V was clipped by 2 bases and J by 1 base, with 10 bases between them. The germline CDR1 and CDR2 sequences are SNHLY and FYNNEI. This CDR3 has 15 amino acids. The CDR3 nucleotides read TGTGCCAGCAGTGAAATGGGGGGTCGCACAGATACGCAGTATTTT. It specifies CASSEMGGRTDTQYF.

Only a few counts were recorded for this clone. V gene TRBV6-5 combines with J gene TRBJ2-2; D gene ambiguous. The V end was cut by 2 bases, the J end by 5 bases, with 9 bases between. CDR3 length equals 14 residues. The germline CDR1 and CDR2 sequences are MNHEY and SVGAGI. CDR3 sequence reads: CASSYDSGTGELFF. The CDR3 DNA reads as TGTGCCAGCAGTTACGACTCCGGAACCGGGGAGCTGTTTTTT.

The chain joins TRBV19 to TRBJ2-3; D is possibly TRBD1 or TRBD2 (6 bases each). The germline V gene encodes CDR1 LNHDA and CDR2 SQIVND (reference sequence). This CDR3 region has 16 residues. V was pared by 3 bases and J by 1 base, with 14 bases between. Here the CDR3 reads CASSMPPGGGTDTQYF. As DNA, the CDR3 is TGTGCCAGTAGTATGCCCCCCGGGGGCGGCACAGATACGCAGTATTTT.

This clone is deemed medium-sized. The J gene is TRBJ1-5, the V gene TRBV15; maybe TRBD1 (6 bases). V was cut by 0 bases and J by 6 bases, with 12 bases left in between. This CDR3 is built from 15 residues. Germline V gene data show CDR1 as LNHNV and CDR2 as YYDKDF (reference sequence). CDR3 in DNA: TGTGCCACCAGCAGAGATAGAGGGGGGGGTCAGCCCCAGCATTTT. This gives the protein CATSRDRGGGQPQHF.

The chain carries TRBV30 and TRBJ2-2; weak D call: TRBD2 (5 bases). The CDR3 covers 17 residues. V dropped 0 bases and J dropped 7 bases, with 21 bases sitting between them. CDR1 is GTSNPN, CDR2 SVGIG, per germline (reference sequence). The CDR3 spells CAWSVRHGLEWSGELFF. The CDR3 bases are TGTGCCTGGAGTGTAAGACACGGACTCGAATGGAGCGGGGAGCTGTTTTTT.

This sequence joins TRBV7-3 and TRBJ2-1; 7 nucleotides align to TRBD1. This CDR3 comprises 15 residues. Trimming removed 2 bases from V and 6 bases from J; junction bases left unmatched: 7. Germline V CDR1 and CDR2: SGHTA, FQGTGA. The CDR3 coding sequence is TGTGCCAGCAGCTTAGACAGGGAGAGATTCAATGAGCAGTTCTTC. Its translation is CASSLDRERFNEQFF.